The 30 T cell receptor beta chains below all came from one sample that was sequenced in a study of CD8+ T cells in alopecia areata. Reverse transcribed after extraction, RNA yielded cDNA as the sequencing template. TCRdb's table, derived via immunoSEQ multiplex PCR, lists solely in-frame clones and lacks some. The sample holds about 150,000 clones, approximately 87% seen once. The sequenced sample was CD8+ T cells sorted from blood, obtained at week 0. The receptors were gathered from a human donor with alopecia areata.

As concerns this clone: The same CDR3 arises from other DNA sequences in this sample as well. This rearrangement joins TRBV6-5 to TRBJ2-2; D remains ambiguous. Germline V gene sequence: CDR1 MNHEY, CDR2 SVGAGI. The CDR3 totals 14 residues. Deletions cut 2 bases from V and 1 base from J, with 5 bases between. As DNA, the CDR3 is TGTGCCAGCAGTTACGGCTTGAACACCGGGGAGCTGTTTTTT. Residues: CASSYGLNTGELFF.

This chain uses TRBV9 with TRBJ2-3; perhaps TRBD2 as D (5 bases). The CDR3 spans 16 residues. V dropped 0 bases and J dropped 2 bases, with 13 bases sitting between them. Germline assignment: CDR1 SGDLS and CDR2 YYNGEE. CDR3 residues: CASSVELARPTDTQYF. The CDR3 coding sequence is TGTGCCAGCAGCGTAGAGCTAGCACGGCCCACAGATACGCAGTATTTT.

In DNA, the CDR3 is TGTGCCAGCAGCTTCGACAGCACTGAAGCTTTCTTT. Encoded protein: CASSFDSTEAFF. V is TRBV7-9 and J is TRBJ1-1; maybe TRBD1 (5 bases). V shed 3 bases and J shed 4 bases, with 6 bases lying between them. The CDR3 covers 12 residues. CDR1 SEHNR and CDR2 FQNEAQ come from the germline V gene (reference sequence).

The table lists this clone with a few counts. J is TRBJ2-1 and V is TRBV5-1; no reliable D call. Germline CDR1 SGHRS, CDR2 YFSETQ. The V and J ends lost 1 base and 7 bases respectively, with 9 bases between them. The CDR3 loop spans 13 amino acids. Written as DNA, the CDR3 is TGCGCCAGCAGCTTGCCCCGCGTAAATGAGCAGTTCTTC. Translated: CASSLPRVNEQFF.

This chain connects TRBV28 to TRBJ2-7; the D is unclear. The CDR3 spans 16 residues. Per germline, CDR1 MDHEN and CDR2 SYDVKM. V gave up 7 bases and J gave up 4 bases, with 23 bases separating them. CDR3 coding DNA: TGTGCCAGCAATTCGGACCAACAAACCCTTGCTTACGAGCAGTACTTC. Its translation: CASNSDQQTLAYEQYF.

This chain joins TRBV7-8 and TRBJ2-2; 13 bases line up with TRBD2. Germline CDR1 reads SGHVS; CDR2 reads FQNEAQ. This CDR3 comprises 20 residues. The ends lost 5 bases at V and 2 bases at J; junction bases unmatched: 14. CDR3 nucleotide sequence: TGTGCCAGCAGCCCAATCGGGACTAGCGGGGTGGCACCCAACACCGGGGAGCTGTTTTTT. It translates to CASSPIGTSGVAPNTGELFF.

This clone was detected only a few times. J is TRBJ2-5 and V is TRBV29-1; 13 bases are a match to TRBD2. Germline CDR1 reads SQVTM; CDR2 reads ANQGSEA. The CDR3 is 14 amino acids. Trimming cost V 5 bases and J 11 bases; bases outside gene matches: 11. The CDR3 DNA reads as TGCAGCGTTACACTAGCGGGAGGGCCCGGGGAGCAGTACTTC. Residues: CSVTLAGGPGEQYF.

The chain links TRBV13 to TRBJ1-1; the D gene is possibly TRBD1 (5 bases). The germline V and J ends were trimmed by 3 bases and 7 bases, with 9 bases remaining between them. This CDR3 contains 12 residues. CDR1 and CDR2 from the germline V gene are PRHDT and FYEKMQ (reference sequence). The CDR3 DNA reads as TGTGCCAGCAGCTTGGGGCGTCTTGAAGCTTTCTTT. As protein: CASSLGRLEAFF.

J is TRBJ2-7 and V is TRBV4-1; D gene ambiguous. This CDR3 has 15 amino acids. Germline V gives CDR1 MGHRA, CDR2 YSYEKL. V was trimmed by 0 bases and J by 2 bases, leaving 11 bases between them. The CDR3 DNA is TGCGCCAGCAGCCAAGAGGGGTTAGGCCCCTACGAGCAGTACTTC. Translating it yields CASSQEGLGPYEQYF.

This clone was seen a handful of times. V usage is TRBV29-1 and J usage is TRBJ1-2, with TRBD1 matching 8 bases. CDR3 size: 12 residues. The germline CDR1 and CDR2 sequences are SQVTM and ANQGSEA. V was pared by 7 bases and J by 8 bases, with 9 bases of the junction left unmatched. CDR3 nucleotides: TGCAGCGCCCCAGGGGGCAGGGAAGGCTACACCTTC. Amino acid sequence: CSAPGGREGYTF.

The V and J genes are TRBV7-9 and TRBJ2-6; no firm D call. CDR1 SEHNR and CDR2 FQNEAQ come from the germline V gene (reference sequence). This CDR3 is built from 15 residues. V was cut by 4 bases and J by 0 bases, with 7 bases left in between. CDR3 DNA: TGTGCCAGCAGCTCCCTTATCTCTGGGGCCAACGTCCTGACTTTC. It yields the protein CASSSLISGANVLTF.

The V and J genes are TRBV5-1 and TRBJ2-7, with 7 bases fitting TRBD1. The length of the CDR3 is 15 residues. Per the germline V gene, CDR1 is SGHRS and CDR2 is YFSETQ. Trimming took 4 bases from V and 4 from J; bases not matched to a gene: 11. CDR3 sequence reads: CASSTYRGLGYEQYF. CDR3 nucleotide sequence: TGCGCCAGCAGCACCTACAGGGGTCTCGGGTACGAGCAGTACTTC.

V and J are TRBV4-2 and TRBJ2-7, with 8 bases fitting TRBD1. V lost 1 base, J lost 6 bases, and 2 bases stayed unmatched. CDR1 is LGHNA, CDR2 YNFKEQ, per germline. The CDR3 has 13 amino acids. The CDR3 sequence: CASSQGGQAEQYF. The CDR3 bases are TGTGCCAGCAGCCAAGGGGGACAGGCCGAGCAGTACTTC.

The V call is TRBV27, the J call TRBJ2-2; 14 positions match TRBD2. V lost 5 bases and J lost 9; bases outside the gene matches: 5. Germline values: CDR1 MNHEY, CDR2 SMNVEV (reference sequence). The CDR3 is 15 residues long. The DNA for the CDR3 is TGTGCCAGCAGTCGAGGGACTAGCGGGAGCTGGGAGCTGTTTTTT. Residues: CASSRGTSGSWELFF.

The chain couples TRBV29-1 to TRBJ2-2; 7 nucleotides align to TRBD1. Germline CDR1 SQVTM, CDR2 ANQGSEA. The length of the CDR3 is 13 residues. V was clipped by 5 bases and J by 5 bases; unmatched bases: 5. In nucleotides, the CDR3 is TGCAGCGTTAGACAGGGTAGAACCGGGGAGCTGTTTTTT. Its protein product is CSVRQGRTGELFF.

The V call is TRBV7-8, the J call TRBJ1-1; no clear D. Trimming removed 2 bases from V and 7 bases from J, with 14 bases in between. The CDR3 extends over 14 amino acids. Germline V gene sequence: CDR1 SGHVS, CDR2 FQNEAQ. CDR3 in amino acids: CASSLNPGRGEAFF. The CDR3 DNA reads TGTGCCAGCAGCTTAAACCCCGGAAGAGGTGAAGCTTTCTTT.

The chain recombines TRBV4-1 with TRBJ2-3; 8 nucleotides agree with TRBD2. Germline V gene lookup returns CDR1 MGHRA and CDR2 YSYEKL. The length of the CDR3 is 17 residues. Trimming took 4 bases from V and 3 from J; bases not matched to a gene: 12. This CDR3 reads CASSLPSTGGLTDTQYF. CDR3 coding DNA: TGCGCCAGCAGCCTCCCTTCGACGGGAGGGCTGACAGATACGCAGTATTTT.

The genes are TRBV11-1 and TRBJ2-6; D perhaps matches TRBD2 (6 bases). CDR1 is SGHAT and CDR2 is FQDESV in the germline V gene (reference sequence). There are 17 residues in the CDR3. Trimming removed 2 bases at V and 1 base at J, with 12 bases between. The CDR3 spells CASSLFSGSSGANVLTF. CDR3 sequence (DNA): TGTGCCAGCAGCTTATTTTCCGGGAGTTCTGGGGCCAACGTCCTGACTTTC.

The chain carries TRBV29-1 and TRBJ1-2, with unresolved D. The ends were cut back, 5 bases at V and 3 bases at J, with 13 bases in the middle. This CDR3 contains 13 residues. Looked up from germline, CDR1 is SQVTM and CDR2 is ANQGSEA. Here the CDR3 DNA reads TGCAGCGTTTCGGTACGACTTGACTATGGCTACACCTTC. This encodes CSVSVRLDYGYTF. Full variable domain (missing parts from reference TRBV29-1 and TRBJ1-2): SAVISQKPSRDICQRGTSLTIQCQVDSQVTMMFWYRQQPGQSLTLIATANQGSEATYESGFVIDKFPISRPNLTFSTLTVSNMSPEDSSIYLCSVSVRLDYGYTFGSGTRLTVV.

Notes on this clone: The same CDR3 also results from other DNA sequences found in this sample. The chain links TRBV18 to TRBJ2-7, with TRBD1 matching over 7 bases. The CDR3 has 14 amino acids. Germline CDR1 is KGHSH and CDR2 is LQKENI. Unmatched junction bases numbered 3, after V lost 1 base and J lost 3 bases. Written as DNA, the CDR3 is TGTGCCAGCTCACCACGGGACAGAGTCTACGAGCAGTACTTC. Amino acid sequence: CASSPRDRVYEQYF.

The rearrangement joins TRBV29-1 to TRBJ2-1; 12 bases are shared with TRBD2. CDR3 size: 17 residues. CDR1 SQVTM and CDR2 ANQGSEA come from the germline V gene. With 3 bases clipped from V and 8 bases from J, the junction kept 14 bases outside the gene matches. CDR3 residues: CSVDALAGGHYPDEQFF. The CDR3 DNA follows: TGCAGCGTTGATGCACTAGCGGGGGGTCATTACCCGGATGAGCAGTTCTTC.

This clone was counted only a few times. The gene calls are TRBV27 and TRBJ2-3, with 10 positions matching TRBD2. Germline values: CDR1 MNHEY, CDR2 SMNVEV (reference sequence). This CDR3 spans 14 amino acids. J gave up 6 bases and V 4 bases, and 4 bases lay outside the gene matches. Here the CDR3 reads CASSSEAGGDTQYF. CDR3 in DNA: TGTGCCAGCAGTTCGGAAGCGGGAGGGGATACGCAGTATTTT.

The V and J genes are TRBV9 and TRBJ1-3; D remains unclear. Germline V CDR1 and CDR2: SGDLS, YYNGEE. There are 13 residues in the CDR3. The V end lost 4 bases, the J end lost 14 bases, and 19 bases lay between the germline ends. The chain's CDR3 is CASSPRTGNALYF. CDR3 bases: TGTGCCAGCAGCCCTCGGACGGGGAATGCTTTATATTTT.

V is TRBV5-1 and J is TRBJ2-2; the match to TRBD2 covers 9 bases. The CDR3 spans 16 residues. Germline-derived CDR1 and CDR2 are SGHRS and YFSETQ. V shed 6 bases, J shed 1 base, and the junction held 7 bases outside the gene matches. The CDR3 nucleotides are TGCGCCAGCACCCTAGCGGGATTTTTGAACACCGGGGAGCTGTTTTTT. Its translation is CASTLAGFLNTGELFF.

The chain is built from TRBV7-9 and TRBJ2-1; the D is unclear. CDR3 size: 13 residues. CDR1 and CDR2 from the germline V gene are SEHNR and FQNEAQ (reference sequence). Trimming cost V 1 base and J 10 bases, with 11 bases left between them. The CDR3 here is CASSLGPHPEQFF. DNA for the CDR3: TGTGCCAGCAGCTTAGGCCCCCACCCGGAGCAGTTCTTC.

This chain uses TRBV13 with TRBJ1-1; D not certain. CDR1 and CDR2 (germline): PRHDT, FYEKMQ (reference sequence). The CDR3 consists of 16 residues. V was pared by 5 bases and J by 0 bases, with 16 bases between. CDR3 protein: CASSLAGERMNTEAFF. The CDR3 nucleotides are TGTGCCAGCAGCCTTGCCGGCGAGCGTATGAACACTGAAGCTTTCTTT.

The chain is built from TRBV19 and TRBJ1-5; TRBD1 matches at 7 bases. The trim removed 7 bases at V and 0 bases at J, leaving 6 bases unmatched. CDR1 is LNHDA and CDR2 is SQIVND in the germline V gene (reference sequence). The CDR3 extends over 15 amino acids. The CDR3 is CASKHKGASNQPQHF. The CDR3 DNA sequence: TGTGCCAGTAAACATAAGGGGGCTAGCAATCAGCCCCAGCATTTT.

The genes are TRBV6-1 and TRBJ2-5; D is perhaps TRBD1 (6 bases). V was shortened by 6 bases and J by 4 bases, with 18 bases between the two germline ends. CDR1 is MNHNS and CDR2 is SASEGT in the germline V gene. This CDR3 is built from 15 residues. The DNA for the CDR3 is TGTGCCAGCAGGCCGCTACAGGGAAGGCCAGAGACCCAGTACTTC. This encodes CASRPLQGRPETQYF.

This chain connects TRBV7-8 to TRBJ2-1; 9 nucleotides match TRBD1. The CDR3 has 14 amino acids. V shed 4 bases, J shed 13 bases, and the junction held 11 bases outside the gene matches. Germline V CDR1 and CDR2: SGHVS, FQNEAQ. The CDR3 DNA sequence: TGTGCCAGCAGCTCGGGACAGGGTATAGGTGAACAGTTCTTC. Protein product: CASSSGQGIGEQFF.

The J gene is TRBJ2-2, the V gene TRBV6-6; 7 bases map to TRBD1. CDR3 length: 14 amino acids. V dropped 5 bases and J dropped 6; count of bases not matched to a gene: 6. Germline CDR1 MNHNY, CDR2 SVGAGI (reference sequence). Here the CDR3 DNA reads TGTGCCAGCAGTCCCGAGGGGGCCGCCGGGGAGCTGTTTTTT. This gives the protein CASSPEGAAGELFF.